The 21 T cell receptor beta chains presented below share a single source sample, sequenced in a study of early stage breast cancer tumors. Sequenced by immunoSEQ multiplex PCR; TCRdb stores in-frame clones only, minus some. The table lists some 30,000 clones, about four fifths of them singletons. The source material was blood. Every receptor here comes from a person aged 50-59 years with breast cancer.

The chain employs TRBV20-1 and TRBJ2-7; D is undetermined. The germline V gene encodes CDR1 DFQATT and CDR2 SNEGSKA (reference sequence). The V and J ends lost 5 bases and 5 bases respectively, with 10 bases between them. The CDR3 runs 11 residues. The CDR3 sequence: CSAPSWDEQYF. The CDR3 DNA reads as TGCAGTGCTCCCTCCTGGGACGAGCAGTACTTC.

V and J are TRBV19 and TRBJ2-7; the D is unclear. Germline V gives CDR1 LNHDA, CDR2 SQIVND (reference sequence). The germline V and J ends were trimmed by 1 base and 1 base, with 5 bases remaining between them. CDR3 length: 13 amino acids. The CDR3 DNA reads as TGTGCCAGTAGTATAGGGATATCCTACGAGCAGTACTTC. This encodes CASSIGISYEQYF.

CDR3 DNA sequence: TGTGCCAGCAGCCAAGCGGGACTACCACAAGAGACCCAGTACTTC. Translating it yields CASSQAGLPQETQYF. The chain joins TRBV14 to TRBJ2-5; 7 bases map to TRBD2. The germline CDR1 and CDR2 sequences are SGHDN and FVKESK. J lost 2 bases, V lost 1 base, and 4 bases had no gene match. The length of the CDR3 is 15 residues.

The chain recombines TRBV7-2 with TRBJ1-1; tentatively, D is TRBD1 (5 bases). Germline CDR1 is SGHTA and CDR2 is FQGNSA. This CDR3 comprises 15 residues. V was pared by 1 base and J by 5 bases, with 14 bases between. CDR3 sequence: CASSLGSGGFTEAFF. The CDR3 nucleotides read TGTGCCAGCAGCTTAGGCTCCGGGGGATTTACTGAAGCTTTCTTT. Combining the CDR3 with reference TRBV7-2 and TRBJ1-1 gives the whole variable domain GAGVSQSPSNKVTEKGKDVELRCDPISGHTALYWYRQSLGQGLEFLIYFQGNSAPDKSGLPSDRFSAERTGGSVSTLTIQRTQQEDSAVYLCASSLGSGGFTEAFFGQGTRLTVV.

V and J are TRBV25-1 and TRBJ2-7; D call uncertain. V lost 3 bases to trimming and J lost 6 bases, with 9 bases between them. The CDR3 covers 12 residues. Germline V gives CDR1 MGHDK, CDR2 SYGVNS. This CDR3 reads CASSEGRGEQYF. CDR3 nucleotides: TGTGCCAGCAGTGAGGGCAGAGGCGAGCAGTACTTC.

The chain is built from TRBV7-9 and TRBJ2-1, with 13 bases identical to TRBD2. Germline V gene data show CDR1 as SEHNR and CDR2 as FQNEAQ (reference sequence). With 4 bases clipped from V and 2 bases from J, the junction kept 5 bases outside the gene matches. This CDR3 is 17 amino acids long. This CDR3 is CASSSGLAGDPYNEQFF. For the CDR3, the DNA is TGTGCCAGCAGCTCCGGACTAGCGGGAGACCCCTACAATGAGCAGTTCTTC. Complete variable domain (other parts from reference TRBV7-9 and TRBJ2-1): DTGVSQNPRHKITKRGQNVTFRCDPISEHNRLYWYRQTLGQGPEFLTYFQNEAQLEKSRLLSDRFSAERPKGSFSTLEIQRTEQGDSAMYLCASSSGLAGDPYNEQFFGPGTRLTVL.

V gene TRBV5-1 combines with J gene TRBJ2-7; D possibly corresponds to TRBD1 (6 bases). In germline, CDR1 is SGHRS, CDR2 YFSETQ. This CDR3 has 13 residues. V lost 5 bases and J 0 bases, leaving 9 bases between the germline ends. This CDR3 reads CASRDSISYEQYF. For the CDR3, the DNA is TGCGCCAGCAGGGACAGTATCTCCTACGAGCAGTACTTC.

This rearrangement joins TRBV2 to TRBJ2-1; D might be TRBD1 (6 bases). Trimming took 5 bases from V and 6 from J, leaving 17 bases between them. The germline gives CDR1 SNHLY, CDR2 FYNNEI. The CDR3 is 15 residues long. For the CDR3, the DNA is TGTGCCAGCAGTCTGCCGGGACACGGATTCAATGAGCAGTTCTTC. This translates into CASSLPGHGFNEQFF.

V gene TRBV18 combines with J gene TRBJ2-2; D unresolved. The germline V gene encodes CDR1 KGHSH and CDR2 LQKENI. The CDR3 is 14 amino acids. V lost 3 bases and J 4 bases, leaving 9 bases between the germline ends. The CDR3 DNA sequence: TGTGCCAGCTCACCTAATATCGTCACCGGGGAGCTGTTTTTT. It specifies CASSPNIVTGELFF.

The rearrangement uses TRBV25-1 and TRBJ2-5, with D unresolved. Trimming pared 6 bases from V and 3 bases from J, leaving 2 bases between. There are 10 residues in the CDR3. Germline assignment: CDR1 MGHDK and CDR2 SYGVNS. In DNA form, the CDR3 reads TGTGCCAGCAGCAAAGAGACCCAGTACTTC. Protein: CASSKETQYF.

This clone was observed once. The chain is built from TRBV7-8 and TRBJ1-2; D is possibly TRBD1 (6 bases). The CDR3 contains 13 residues. Deletions cut 0 bases from V and 8 bases from J, with 10 bases between. Germline V gene data show CDR1 as SGHVS and CDR2 as FQNEAQ. CDR3 amino acids: CASSLAGGGGYTF. CDR3 in DNA: TGTGCCAGCAGCTTAGCCGGGGGGGGCGGCTACACCTTC.

The chain carries TRBV25-1 and TRBJ2-7, with TRBD2 matching over 7 bases. The CDR3 consists of 13 residues. Losses at the gene ends were 2 bases for V and 4 bases for J; bases not matched to a gene: 2. Per the germline V gene, CDR1 is MGHDK and CDR2 is SYGVNS. The CDR3 here is CASSELAAYEQYF. The CDR3 coding sequence is TGTGCCAGCAGTGAACTAGCGGCATACGAGCAGTACTTC.

This sequence joins TRBV28 and TRBJ2-7, with no clear D. This CDR3 has 15 residues. Germline assignment: CDR1 MDHEN and CDR2 SYDVKM. V was cut by 5 bases and J by 3 bases, with 17 bases left in between. CDR3 in amino acids: CASSPHHTANYEQYF. As DNA, the CDR3 is TGTGCCAGCAGTCCCCACCATACAGCTAACTACGAGCAGTACTTC.

This sequence joins TRBV27 and TRBJ2-7; TRBD1 agrees at 10 bases. The CDR3 loop spans 17 amino acids. Germline V gene sequence: CDR1 MNHEY, CDR2 SMNVEV (reference sequence). The junction had 7 bases not matched to a gene; V was cut back by 2 bases and J by 0 bases. In nucleotides, the CDR3 is TGTGCCAGCAGTTTAATGGCGGGGACAGGGGTCTCCTACGAGCAGTACTTC. It is translated as CASSLMAGTGVSYEQYF.

The chain employs TRBV18 and TRBJ2-1, with TRBD1 matching over 10 bases. CDR1 and CDR2 from the germline V gene are KGHSH and LQKENI. The V and J ends lost 2 bases and 4 bases, in that order; junction bases with no gene match: 5. This CDR3 contains 16 residues. The DNA for the CDR3 is TGTGCCAGCTCACCATTGGGACAGGGGATATACAATGAGCAGTTCTTC. Its translation is CASSPLGQGIYNEQFF.

V is TRBV30 and J is TRBJ1-2; 7 bases are a match to TRBD1. The CDR3 has 9 residues. J lost 12 bases, V lost 8 bases, and 6 bases had no gene match. CDR1 and CDR2 from the germline V gene are GTSNPN and SVGIG (reference sequence). The CDR3 spells CAMEGADTF. The DNA of the CDR3 is TGTGCCATGGAGGGGGCGGACACCTTC.

The rearrangement uses TRBV19 and TRBJ2-3; D is undetermined. The V and J ends lost 3 bases and 9 bases respectively, with 13 bases between them. This CDR3 has 13 residues. Germline-derived CDR1 and CDR2 are LNHDA and SQIVND (reference sequence). This CDR3 is CASSISNPATQYF. CDR3 DNA: TGTGCCAGTAGTATTTCGAATCCAGCCACGCAGTATTTT.

This clone was seen only a few times. This sequence joins TRBV4-3 and TRBJ1-1, with D hard to call. Germline lookup yields CDR1 LGHNA and CDR2 YSLEER. The CDR3 covers 14 residues. V dropped 1 base and J dropped 1 base, with 7 bases sitting between them. Here the CDR3 DNA reads TGCGCCAGCAGCCAAGGGACTGCGAACACTGAAGCTTTCTTT. It encodes CASSQGTANTEAFF.

This chain connects TRBV11-1 to TRBJ1-1, with D maybe TRBD1 (6 bases). The ends were cut back, 5 bases at V and 4 bases at J, with 11 bases in the middle. The germline gives CDR1 SGHAT, CDR2 FQDESV (reference sequence). This CDR3 has 13 residues. The CDR3 region is CASSLQGRTEAFF. In DNA, the CDR3 is TGTGCCAGCAGCCTACAGGGCCGCACTGAAGCTTTCTTT.

The chain recombines TRBV18 with TRBJ1-1; 8 nucleotides line up with TRBD1. Germline trimming cut 6 bases from V and 4 bases from J; bases unmatched to any gene: 10. Germline V gives CDR1 KGHSH, CDR2 LQKENI. The CDR3 contains 15 residues. CDR3 coding DNA: TGTGCCAGCTCCCCTCAGGGGGCGTCGGGCACTGAAGCTTTCTTT. This gives the protein CASSPQGASGTEAFF.

The V call is TRBV5-4, the J call TRBJ1-2; the D gene is possibly TRBD1 (5 bases). CDR1 is SGHNT, CDR2 YYREEE, per germline (reference sequence). This CDR3 contains 14 residues. V was trimmed by 2 bases and J by 1 base, leaving 9 bases between them. The CDR3 coding sequence is TGTGCCAGCAGCTTCGGGACGGATAACTATGGCTACACCTTC. Its protein is CASSFGTDNYGYTF.